The next 27 T cell receptor beta chains were all read from a single sample in a study of blood T cell repertoires in COVID-19. Generated by immunoSEQ multiplex PCR, the TCRdb table keeps only in-frame clones and is missing some. The sample lists 110,000 to 150,000 clones, approximately 84% seen once, with 8.8% in the top ten. Sequencing was done on a sample of peripheral blood. These receptors came from a woman over 75 in a cohort sampled during active or convalescent COVID-19.

This chain links TRBV5-4 with TRBJ1-2, with D perhaps TRBD1 (5 bases). V lost 4 bases and J lost 0, with 10 bases in between. The CDR3 runs to 14 residues. Germline V lookup: CDR1 SGHNT, CDR2 YYREEE (reference sequence). Here the CDR3 DNA reads TGTGCCAGCAGCCCGGACATTTCTAACTATGGCTACACCTTC. Protein sequence: CASSPDISNYGYTF.

This chain uses TRBV10-1 with TRBJ2-6; TRBD1 aligns across 7 bases. The CDR3 runs 13 residues. Germline CDR1 is WNHNN and CDR2 is SYGVQD (reference sequence). After removal of 7 bases from V and 13 bases from J, the junction contained 10 bases not matched to a gene. The CDR3 is CASITDRARVLTF. CDR3 in DNA: TGCGCCAGCATTACCGACAGGGCCCGGGTCCTGACTTTC.

This rearrangement joins TRBV6-5 to TRBJ1-6, with D tentatively TRBD1 (6 bases). Germline loops: CDR1 MNHEY, CDR2 SVGAGI. There are 15 residues in the CDR3. Trimming cost V 6 bases and J 3 bases, with 12 bases left between them. The CDR3, as DNA: TGTGCCAGCAGAGCACAGGGTTACTATAATTCACCCCTCCACTTT. Amino acid sequence: CASRAQGYYNSPLHF.

The V call is TRBV7-6, the J call TRBJ2-5; possibly TRBD2 for D (6 bases). Germline lookup yields CDR1 SGHVS and CDR2 FNYEAQ. The ends were cut back, 4 bases at V and 1 base at J, with 10 bases in the middle. CDR3 length equals 14 residues. The CDR3 is CASSSSGRQETQYF. In DNA, the CDR3 is TGTGCCAGCAGCTCAAGCGGGCGCCAAGAGACCCAGTACTTC.

This sequence joins TRBV11-2 and TRBJ2-3; 7 bases agree with TRBD2. Trimming took 2 bases from V and 4 from J; bases not matched to a gene: 12. This CDR3 spans 17 amino acids. Germline-derived CDR1 and CDR2 are SGHAT and FQNNGV. The CDR3: CASSLRRFGGSADTQYF. CDR3 bases: TGTGCCAGCAGCTTAAGAAGGTTCGGGGGGAGCGCAGATACGCAGTATTTT.

This chain links TRBV6-4 with TRBJ2-1; TRBD2 agrees at 16 bases. Germline lookup yields CDR1 MRHNA and CDR2 SNTAGT. After removal of 2 bases from V and 9 bases from J, the junction contained 7 bases not matched to a gene. There are 17 residues in the CDR3. CDR3 bases: TGTGCCAGCAGTGACAGGGGACTAGCGGGGGGGCCAGTTGAGCAGTTCTTC. It translates to CASSDRGLAGGPVEQFF.

The chain carries TRBV5-1 and TRBJ1-5; D possibly corresponds to TRBD1 (6 bases). Trimming removed 2 bases from V and 6 bases from J, with 12 bases in between. CDR3 length: 14 residues. Germline-derived CDR1 and CDR2 are SGHRS and YFSETQ. The CDR3 DNA sequence: TGCGCCAGCAGCTTCGGGCAGGGGATTCAGCCCCAGCATTTT. Translated: CASSFGQGIQPQHF.

This clone was found once. The V and J genes are TRBV6-5 and TRBJ2-7; 10 bases line up with TRBD1. Trimming cost V 6 bases and J 3 bases; bases outside gene matches: 2. This CDR3 spans 13 amino acids. The germline gives CDR1 MNHEY, CDR2 SVGAGI. The CDR3 reads CASRRTGGYEQYF. As DNA, the CDR3 is TGTGCCAGCAGAAGGACAGGGGGCTACGAGCAGTACTTC.

This clone was seen a few times. The chain employs TRBV1 and TRBJ2-5; the table's D call TRBD2 went unverified against the DNA. TRBV1 is a recognized pseudogene. The CDR3 is made up of 17 amino acids. The CDR3 reads CTSSPPSLNLYQETQYF. The CDR3 coding sequence is TGCACCAGCAGCCCCCCCTCGCTCAACCTATACCAAGAGACCCAGTACTTC.

J is TRBJ2-3 and V is TRBV11-3; 8 positions agree with TRBD2. The CDR3 contains 14 residues. CDR1 is SGHNT, CDR2 YENEEA, per germline. The V segment lost 5 bases and the J segment 8 bases; nucleotides outside the gene matches: 9. The CDR3 DNA sequence: TGTGCCAGCAGCCCCCAGGGGACTAGTGGTACGCAGTATTTT. It codes for CASSPQGTSGTQYF.

The CDR3 is CASRTGFSGNTIYF. Here the CDR3 DNA reads TGTGCCAGTAGGACAGGCTTCTCTGGAAACACCATATATTTT. The chain links TRBV19 to TRBJ1-3, with a tentative D call TRBD1 (6 bases). CDR3 length: 14 amino acids. In germline, CDR1 is LNHDA, CDR2 SQIVND (reference sequence). Trimming shortened V by 6 bases and J by 0 bases, and 9 bases separated the two germline ends.

J is TRBJ2-1 and V is TRBV9; 7 bases match TRBD2. The V segment lost 1 base and the J segment 4 bases; nucleotides outside the gene matches: 8. The CDR3 has 16 residues. CDR1 and CDR2 from the germline V gene are SGDLS and YYNGEE. CDR3 region: CASSVLGGELYNEQFF. DNA of the CDR3: TGTGCCAGCAGCGTATTGGGAGGGGAGCTATACAATGAGCAGTTCTTC.

This clone was picked up a small number of times. The chain combines TRBV10-3 with TRBJ2-7, with TRBD2 as a possible D gene (5 bases). The CDR3 totals 18 residues. Germline CDR1 reads ENHRY; CDR2 reads SYGVKD. Trimming removed 2 bases at V and 3 bases at J, with 23 bases between. The CDR3 protein is CAISEDFIPGIVVYEQYF. CDR3 in DNA: TGTGCCATCAGTGAGGACTTTATCCCGGGAATCGTCGTCTACGAGCAGTACTTC.

The rearrangement uses TRBV21-1 and TRBJ2-5; the D call in the table, TRBD1, was not verified against the DNA. TRBV21-1 is labeled a pseudogene. CDR3 length: 14 amino acids. Written as DNA, the CDR3 is TGTGCCTTACTTAAGACAGGCACAGTAGAGACCCAGTACTTC. Amino acids: CALLKTGTVETQYF.

The genes are TRBV19 and TRBJ2-3, with 9 bases lining up with TRBD1. The CDR3 covers 15 residues. Losses at the gene ends were 5 bases for V and 4 bases for J; bases not matched to a gene: 7. Germline V lookup: CDR1 LNHDA, CDR2 SQIVND (reference sequence). In DNA, the CDR3 is TGTGCCAGTAGTGCCACGACAGGGGGGTCAGATACGCAGTATTTT. This gives the protein CASSATTGGSDTQYF.

The CDR3 DNA follows: TGTGCCAGCTCACAAACAGATACGAACACTGAAGCTTTCTTT. Translation gives CASSQTDTNTEAFF. This chain uses TRBV18 with TRBJ1-1; no definite D call. Trimming shortened V by 4 bases and J by 1 base, and 10 bases separated the two germline ends. Germline CDR1 is KGHSH and CDR2 is LQKENI. This CDR3 has 14 residues.

The chain uses TRBV27 and TRBJ2-5; 7 bases agree with TRBD1. V was pared by 5 bases and J by 1 base, with 4 bases of the junction left unmatched. Germline CDR1 MNHEY, CDR2 SMNVEV (reference sequence). The CDR3 totals 14 residues. CDR3 sequence: CASSAYRGQETQYF. The CDR3 bases are TGTGCCAGCAGTGCATACAGGGGCCAAGAGACCCAGTACTTC.

The chain is built from TRBV2 and TRBJ1-1; D gene uncertain. Trimming pared 3 bases from V and 0 bases from J, leaving 8 bases between. Germline lookup yields CDR1 SNHLY and CDR2 FYNNEI. There are 14 residues in the CDR3. The CDR3 DNA follows: TGTGCCAGCAGTGAGGCAGTAATGAACACTGAAGCTTTCTTT. Residues: CASSEAVMNTEAFF.

This chain connects TRBV15 to TRBJ1-5, with 8 nucleotides matching TRBD1. Trimming removed 2 bases from V and 4 bases from J; junction bases left unmatched: 13. Germline CDR1 is LNHNV and CDR2 is YYDKDF (reference sequence). The CDR3 consists of 18 residues. The CDR3 loop reads CATSRTRDGTGSNQPQHF. As DNA, the CDR3 is TGTGCCACCAGCAGAACACGAGACGGGACAGGTAGTAATCAGCCCCAGCATTTT.

The rearrangement joins TRBV6-5 to TRBJ2-5; TRBD1 agrees at 7 bases. Trimming cost V 7 bases and J 5 bases; bases outside gene matches: 4. The germline V gene has CDR1 MNHEY and CDR2 SVGAGI. The CDR3 totals 12 residues. DNA for the CDR3: TGTGCCAGCATGGCAGGGGGTGAGACCCAGTACTTC. Translation gives CASMAGGETQYF.

V and J are TRBV7-3 and TRBJ1-3, with 8 bases lining up with TRBD1. Trimming took 6 bases from V and 7 from J; bases not matched to a gene: 11. Germline-derived CDR1 and CDR2 are SGHTA and FQGTGA. This CDR3 is 15 amino acids long. The CDR3 region has the DNA TGTGCCAGCAGTCCCAGGGGGCGCTATCTGAACACCATATATTTT. This translates into CASSPRGRYLNTIYF. Combining the CDR3 with reference TRBV7-3 and TRBJ1-3 gives the whole variable domain GAGVSQTPSNKVTEKGKYVELRCDPISGHTALYWYRQSLGQGPEFLIYFQGTGAADDSGLPNDRFFAVRPEGSVSTLKIQRTERGDSAVYLCASSPRGRYLNTIYFGEGSWLTVV.

The chain joins TRBV28 to TRBJ1-1; 8 positions match TRBD1. This CDR3 region has 14 residues. Per germline, CDR1 MDHEN and CDR2 SYDVKM. V trimming: 5 bases; J trimming: 7 bases; junction bases outside the gene matches: 9. The CDR3, as DNA: TGTGCCAGCAGTCTCCCGACAGGGGTAGGTGAAGCTTTCTTT. Protein product: CASSLPTGVGEAFF.

The chain combines TRBV30 with TRBJ1-4; possibly TRBD1 for D (5 bases). This CDR3 is built from 15 residues. Trimming cost V 0 bases and J 1 base, with 9 bases left between them. In germline, CDR1 is GTSNPN, CDR2 SVGIG (reference sequence). The CDR3 is CAWSVGGGTNEKLFF. CDR3 nucleotide sequence: TGTGCCTGGAGTGTAGGCGGGGGAACTAATGAAAAACTGTTTTTT.

The rearrangement uses TRBV28 and TRBJ2-3; the match to TRBD2 covers 10 bases. Germline CDR1 reads MDHEN; CDR2 reads SYDVKM. J gave up 5 bases and V 6 bases, and 14 bases lay outside the gene matches. This CDR3 contains 17 residues. CDR3 nucleotide sequence: TGTGCCAGCAGCACAGGAGCGGGGGGGTCCGAAAAAGATACGCAGTATTTT. This translates into CASSTGAGGSEKDTQYF.

The chain carries TRBV19 and TRBJ2-7, with 9 bases lining up with TRBD2. Germline V gene data show CDR1 as LNHDA and CDR2 as SQIVND (reference sequence). The ends lost 7 bases at V and 0 bases at J; junction bases unmatched: 4. The CDR3 contains 14 residues. In DNA, the CDR3 is TGTGCCAGTACCCGGCGGGGGGGCTCCTACGAGCAGTACTTC. Encoded protein: CASTRRGGSYEQYF.

The chain links TRBV23-1 to TRBJ2-5; 7 positions match TRBD1. TRBV23-1 is assigned to the ORF class and has an uncertain function. CDR3 length: 15 residues. V dropped 8 bases and J dropped 4; count of bases not matched to a gene: 13. The CDR3 sequence is CASGFKRGPRETQYF. CDR3 nucleotide sequence: TGCGCCAGCGGTTTTAAGAGGGGGCCGCGAGAGACCCAGTACTTC.

The V and J genes are TRBV5-4 and TRBJ2-5, with 8 nucleotides matching TRBD1. Germline V lookup: CDR1 SGHNT, CDR2 YYREEE (reference sequence). Trimming removed 2 bases from V and 5 bases from J; junction bases left unmatched: 8. CDR3 length equals 15 residues. CDR3 bases: TGTGCCAGCAGCTTCCGACAGGGGAATCGGGAGACCCAGTACTTC. Its translation: CASSFRQGNRETQYF.